Listed below are T cell receptor beta chains from one sample, sequenced in a study of glioma-infiltrating T cells after dendritic cell vaccination. Clones were sequenced by immunoSEQ multiplex PCR, and TCRdb holds only the in-frame ones, with some missing. Altogether over a thousand clones are present, almost 85% being singletons, with the ten largest covering 7.5% to 9%. The material was tumor tissue, obtained after dendritic cell vaccination. The receptors originated from a human donor with glioblastoma. Each CDR3 is given with its conserved first and last residue. The D gene is left open where the match is weak. Some rows mark clone size as missing; the rest say once, few, many or name a class of expanded clone.

d_gene: TRBD1
abundance: NA
v_gene: TRBV5-1
len: 16
j_gene: TRBJ2-1
CDR3nt: TGCGCCAGCAGCCGCGGGTCCGGGACAGGGTTGGGTGAGCAGTTCTTC
CDR3aa: CASSRGSGTGLGEQFF

d_gene: NA
abundance: NA
v_gene: TRBV6-9
len: 14
j_gene: TRBJ1-5
CDR3nt: TGTGCCAGCAGTTACGCCAGGGACAATCAGCCCCAGCATTTT
CDR3aa: CASSYARDNQPQHF

d_gene: TRBD2
abundance: NA
v_gene: TRBV7-8
len: 15
j_gene: TRBJ2-1
CDR3nt: TGTGCCAGCAGCTTGCTAGCGGGGAACTACAATGAGCAGTTCTTC
CDR3aa: CASSLLAGNYNEQFF

d_gene: TRBD2
abundance: NA
v_gene: TRBV18
len: 18
j_gene: TRBJ2-1
CDR3nt: TGTGCCAGCTCACCACTGGGGACTAGCGGGGGTATATACAATGAGCAGTTCTTC
CDR3aa: CASSPLGTSGGIYNEQFF

d_gene: NA
abundance: NA
v_gene: TRBV7-8
len: 17
j_gene: TRBJ2-7
CDR3nt: TGTGCCAGCAGCTTAGGAGGGGGCGTCGGTGGGGGGAACGAGCAGTACTTC
CDR3aa: CASSLGGGVGGGNEQYF

d_gene: NA
abundance: NA
v_gene: TRBV27
len: 14
j_gene: TRBJ1-2
CDR3nt: TGTGCCAGCAGCTTAGGCCAGGGAGGAGGGGGCTACACCTTC
CDR3aa: CASSLGQGGGGYTF

d_gene: TRBD1
abundance: few
v_gene: TRBV7-9
len: 17
j_gene: TRBJ2-3
CDR3nt: TGTGCCAGCAGCCCGGGGCCCGGACAGGGAAGCACAGATACGCAGTATTTT
CDR3aa: CASSPGPGQGSTDTQYF

d_gene: NA
abundance: NA
v_gene: TRBV7-9
len: 14
j_gene: TRBJ2-3
CDR3nt: TGTGCCAGCAGCTTAGGGACTAGCACAGATACGCAGTATTTT
CDR3aa: CASSLGTSTDTQYF

d_gene: TRBD1
abundance: NA
v_gene: TRBV14
len: 13
j_gene: TRBJ2-3
CDR3nt: TGTGCCAGCAGCCTACAGGGGTTGGATACGCAGTATTTT
CDR3aa: CASSLQGLDTQYF

d_gene: NA
abundance: NA
v_gene: TRBV19
len: 13
j_gene: TRBJ1-1
CDR3nt: TGTGCCAGTAGTATCTCGAGAACGAGTGAAGCTTTCTTT
CDR3aa: CASSISRTSEAFF

d_gene: NA
abundance: NA
v_gene: TRBV28
len: 15
j_gene: TRBJ1-1
CDR3nt: TGTGCCAGCAAACACAACCAGGGTAGGCACACTGAAGCTTTCTTT
CDR3aa: CASKHNQGRHTEAFF

d_gene: NA
abundance: few
v_gene: TRBV21-1
len: 18
j_gene: TRBJ1-1
CDR3nt: TGTGCCAGCAGCGTTTATAAGGGGGGGGCTGGTAGGAACACTGAAGCTTTCTTT
CDR3aa: CASSVYKGGAGRNTEAFF

d_gene: TRBD1
abundance: NA
v_gene: TRBV6-6
len: 16
j_gene: TRBJ2-6
CDR3nt: TGTGCCAGCAGTCGGACAGGCCCCTCTGGGGCCAACGTCCTGACTTTC
CDR3aa: CASSRTGPSGANVLTF

d_gene: TRBD1
abundance: NA
v_gene: TRBV6-9
len: 14
j_gene: TRBJ1-3
CDR3nt: TGTGCCAGCAGTTCTATCACCCAGGGGGACACCATATATTTT
CDR3aa: CASSSITQGDTIYF

d_gene: TRBD1
abundance: NA
v_gene: TRBV5-1
len: 19
j_gene: TRBJ2-1
CDR3nt: TGCGCCAGCAGCTACCGGGACAGGGGGGCGGTAGGAGTGAACAATGAGCAGTTCTTC
CDR3aa: CASSYRDRGAVGVNNEQFF

d_gene: TRBD2
abundance: NA
v_gene: TRBV7-2
len: 14
j_gene: TRBJ2-5
CDR3nt: TGTGCCAGCAGACCTGCGGGGGGACAAGAGACCCAGTACTTC
CDR3aa: CASRPAGGQETQYF

d_gene: TRBD1
abundance: NA
v_gene: TRBV11-3
len: 13
j_gene: TRBJ2-7
CDR3nt: TGTGCCAGCAAGACAGGGCTTGCTTACGAGCAGTACTTC
CDR3aa: CASKTGLAYEQYF

d_gene: NA
abundance: NA
v_gene: TRBV11-3
len: 17
j_gene: TRBJ1-4
CDR3nt: TGTGCCAGCAGCTTAGTAGGGCCGGGACACCGAAATGAAAAACTGTTTTTT
CDR3aa: CASSLVGPGHRNEKLFF

d_gene: TRBD2
abundance: NA
v_gene: TRBV27
len: 16
j_gene: TRBJ2-5
CDR3nt: TGTGCCAGCAGAACCCTTAGCGGGGGGCAGGCTCAGACCCAGTACTTC
CDR3aa: CASRTLSGGQAQTQYF

d_gene: NA
abundance: NA
v_gene: TRBV6-8
len: 15
j_gene: TRBJ2-7
CDR3nt: TGTGCCAGCAGTTACTCAGCTGGGAGAAGATTCGAGCAGTACTTC
CDR3aa: CASSYSAGRRFEQYF